These 29 T cell receptor beta chains came from one sample sequenced in a study of Ad26.COV2.S vaccination and SARS-CoV-2 variants. Clones were sequenced by immunoSEQ multiplex PCR, and TCRdb holds only the in-frame ones, with some missing. The sample shows some 330,000 clones, roughly 88% of them seen only once. Described treatment: roughly 18 received Ad26.COV2.S at low or high dose, single or two shots; five or six received placebo; per-sample allocation not given. At day 63 after the first vaccine or placebo injection, samples were drawn. Source: peripheral blood, taken in a trial of Ad26.COV2.S vaccine versus placebo. The origin of the receptors is a person aged 18-65 years who received the Ad26.COV2.S COVID-19 vaccine or a placebo.

V is TRBV2 and J is TRBJ2-7, with 14 bases lining up with TRBD2. V dropped 5 bases and J dropped 0; count of bases not matched to a gene: 3. Germline V gene lookup returns CDR1 SNHLY and CDR2 FYNNEI. This CDR3 spans 16 amino acids. The CDR3 here is CASSRTSGGHSYEQYF. Here the CDR3 DNA reads TGTGCCAGCAGTCGGACTAGCGGGGGGCACTCCTACGAGCAGTACTTC.

This chain links TRBV28 with TRBJ1-5, with D perhaps matching TRBD1 (6 bases). The CDR3 length is 15 residues. Germline V CDR1 and CDR2: MDHEN, SYDVKM. Deletions cut 6 bases from V and 5 bases from J, with 17 bases between. In DNA form, the CDR3 reads TGTGCCAGCAGCCTAACAGGGATAGCAGATCAGCCCCAGCATTTT. Residues: CASSLTGIADQPQHF.

This clone was picked up one time. The chain links TRBV11-2 to TRBJ2-1; 9 nucleotides agree with TRBD2. The germline CDR1 and CDR2 sequences are SGHAT and FQNNGV. The J segment lost 11 bases and the V segment lost 11 bases, leaving 7 bases of the junction unmatched. CDR3 length: 11 residues. The CDR3 sequence: CAVSGGPQQFF. The DNA for the CDR3 is TGTGCCGTTAGCGGGGGACCCCAGCAGTTCTTC.

The rearrangement links TRBV5-1 to TRBJ2-1, with TRBD2 matching 10 bases. J was trimmed by 9 bases and V by 4 bases; bases with no gene match: 10. The CDR3 is made up of 15 amino acids. In germline, CDR1 is SGHRS, CDR2 YFSETQ. CDR3 sequence reads: CASSPTSGTMGEQFF. In nucleotides, the CDR3 is TGCGCCAGCAGCCCCACTAGCGGGACGATGGGTGAGCAGTTCTTC.

V is TRBV27 and J is TRBJ1-5, with D unclear. The V gene lost 6 bases and the J gene lost 7 bases, with 4 bases spanning the gap. Germline V CDR1 and CDR2: MNHEY, SMNVEV (reference sequence). The CDR3 extends over 10 amino acids. CDR3: CASRPQPQHF. The CDR3 nucleotides read TGTGCCAGCAGACCCCAGCCCCAGCATTTT.

DNA for the CDR3: TGTGCCAGCAGTAACCTGAACAGGGGGAACTACGAGCAGTACTTC. Residues: CASSNLNRGNYEQYF. This chain connects TRBV6-2 or TRBV6-3 to TRBJ2-7; TRBD1 aligns across 8 bases. Germline V lookup: CDR1 MNHEY, CDR2 SVGEGT. V dropped 5 bases and J dropped 3; count of bases not matched to a gene: 9. The CDR3 is made up of 15 amino acids.

This chain links TRBV7-9 with TRBJ2-7, with D perhaps assigned TRBD1 or TRBD2 (5 bases each). V was cut by 4 bases and J by 3 bases, with 13 bases left in between. CDR1 and CDR2 (germline): SEHNR, FQNEAQ (reference sequence). The CDR3 is made up of 14 amino acids. The chain's CDR3 is CASSSGTAHYEQYV. DNA for the CDR3: TGTGCCAGCAGCTCCGGGACGGCCCACTACGAGCAGTACGTC.

The genes are TRBV6-6 and TRBJ1-5; D is perhaps TRBD1 (5 bases). Deletions cut 5 bases from V and 2 bases from J, with 19 bases between. Germline V gives CDR1 MNHNY, CDR2 SVGAGI (reference sequence). The CDR3 has 17 residues. DNA for the CDR3: TGTGCCAGCAGTCCTGAGACCTACAGGTCAGGCAATCAGCCCCAGCATTTT. Its translation: CASSPETYRSGNQPQHF.

This chain connects TRBV18 to TRBJ1-2; no firm D call. The CDR3 runs 15 residues. Germline V CDR1 and CDR2: KGHSH, LQKENI. V lost 2 bases, J lost 4 bases, and 14 bases lay in between. The CDR3 spells CASSPGPAEVYGYTF. CDR3 nucleotides: TGTGCCAGCTCACCAGGTCCCGCCGAGGTCTATGGCTACACCTTC.

Only one count was recorded for this clone. V and J are TRBV7-2 and TRBJ2-3; a possible D gene is TRBD1 (5 bases). In germline, CDR1 is SGHTA, CDR2 FQGNSA. Trimming left V 0 bases short and J 6 bases short, with 13 bases between. CDR3 length: 15 amino acids. CDR3 in amino acids: CASSLAQGRADTQYF. The CDR3, as DNA: TGTGCCAGCAGCTTAGCGCAGGGCAGGGCCGATACGCAGTATTTT.

The chain recombines TRBV4-1 with TRBJ1-4; a weak D match, TRBD1 (5 bases). Germline loops: CDR1 MGHRA, CDR2 YSYEKL. The V and J ends lost 5 bases and 0 bases respectively, with 16 bases between them. This CDR3 contains 17 residues. CDR3 loop: CASSKGTRDPTNEKLFF. CDR3 nucleotide sequence: TGCGCCAGCAGCAAAGGCACCAGGGACCCAACTAATGAAAAACTGTTTTTT.

This chain uses TRBV13 with TRBJ2-3, with 9 nucleotides matching TRBD2. Germline loops: CDR1 PRHDT, CDR2 FYEKMQ (reference sequence). The CDR3 has 15 amino acids. The V and J ends lost 3 bases and 3 bases, in that order; junction bases with no gene match: 4. In DNA form, the CDR3 reads TGTGCCAGCAGCTTCTGGAGCGGGAGGACAGATACGCAGTATTTT. Translated: CASSFWSGRTDTQYF.

This rearrangement joins TRBV6-2 or TRBV6-3 to TRBJ1-2; 7 bases match TRBD1. V shed 2 bases, J shed 2 bases, and the junction held 5 bases outside the gene matches. The CDR3 is made up of 15 amino acids. CDR1 is MNHEY, CDR2 SVGEGT, per germline. The CDR3 loop reads CASSYQDRVNYGYTF. The CDR3 DNA is TGTGCCAGCAGTTACCAAGACAGGGTGAACTATGGCTACACCTTC.

The chain is built from TRBV5-4 and TRBJ2-7, with TRBD1 matching 11 bases. CDR3 length: 15 amino acids. CDR1 and CDR2 from the germline V gene are SGHNT and YYREEE (reference sequence). The V gene end was trimmed by 0 bases and the J gene end by 3 bases; junction bases not matched to a gene: 2. As DNA, the CDR3 is TGTGCCAGCAGCTTGGGCGGGACAGGGGGCTACGAGCAGTACTTC. Translation gives CASSLGGTGGYEQYF.

This clone was found once. The chain carries TRBV6-1 and TRBJ1-2, with a weak D call TRBD1 (6 bases). Trimming took off 2 bases at V and 8 bases at J, with 15 bases between the two ends. Germline CDR1 MNHNS, CDR2 SASEGT. The length of the CDR3 is 14 residues. CDR3 sequence reads: CASSEWGGRQGYTF. DNA of the CDR3: TGTGCCAGCAGTGAATGGGGGGGCCGCCAAGGCTACACCTTC.

The gene calls are TRBV3-1 (or the pseudogene TRBV3-2) and TRBJ1-3, with 7 positions matching TRBD1. Germline lookup yields CDR1 LGHDT and CDR2 YNNKEL (reference sequence). This CDR3 comprises 21 residues. V shed 3 bases and J 0 bases; nucleotides not matched to a gene: 20. This chain's CDR3 is CASSQVGFRDRKIGSGNTIYF. CDR3 DNA sequence: TGTGCCAGCAGCCAGGTGGGGTTCCGGGACAGAAAAATAGGCTCTGGAAACACCATATATTTT.

V and J are TRBV2 and TRBJ1-2, with 7 bases identical to TRBD1. Germline CDR1 is SNHLY and CDR2 is FYNNEI. With V trimmed by 8 bases and J by 4 bases, 19 bases remained unmatched. CDR3 size: 17 residues. CDR3 coding DNA: TGTGCCAGCGGCCTTGAGAGGGGGCGCGGGTTTTTCTATGGCTACACCTTC. Translating it yields CASGLERGRGFFYGYTF.

V is TRBV4-1 and J is TRBJ2-7; D ambiguous. This CDR3 is 18 amino acids long. Trimming cost V 0 bases and J 0 bases, with 18 bases left between them. Germline V lookup: CDR1 MGHRA, CDR2 YSYEKL. CDR3 sequence: CASSQDLVKATSSYEQYV. CDR3 nucleotide sequence: TGCGCCAGCAGCCAAGATTTGGTAAAGGCTACGAGCTCCTACGAGCAGTACGTC.

The genes are TRBV14 and TRBJ1-4, with a weak D call TRBD1 (5 bases). The CDR3 spans 14 residues. V lost 4 bases, J lost 3 bases, and 9 bases lay in between. CDR1 and CDR2 (germline): SGHDN, FVKESK. Here the CDR3 DNA reads TGTGCCAGCAGCCTTAGACAGTCTAATGAAAAACTGTTTTTT. Protein product: CASSLRQSNEKLFF.

The V and J genes are TRBV13 and TRBJ2-3; maybe TRBD2 (6 bases). Germline V gene sequence: CDR1 PRHDT, CDR2 FYEKMQ (reference sequence). V gave up 1 base and J gave up 2 bases, with 19 bases separating them. The CDR3 extends over 18 amino acids. This chain's CDR3 is CASSLVYWGDFSTDTQYF. Here the CDR3 DNA reads TGTGCCAGCAGCTTAGTATATTGGGGGGACTTCTCCACAGATACGCAGTATTTT.

The chain is built from TRBV7-6 and TRBJ1-1; D unclear. V shed 2 bases and J shed 2 bases, with 6 bases lying between them. This CDR3 is 13 amino acids long. CDR1 is SGHVS, CDR2 FNYEAQ, per germline. CDR3 protein: CASSLSSNTEAFF. For the CDR3, the DNA is TGTGCCAGCAGCTTAAGTTCAAACACTGAAGCTTTCTTT.

This rearrangement joins TRBV6-2 or TRBV6-3 to TRBJ2-2, with D possibly matching TRBD2 (6 bases). This CDR3 is built from 16 residues. Germline V gene data show CDR1 as MNHEY and CDR2 as SVGEGT. V was clipped by 6 bases and J by 1 base, with 15 bases between them. The DNA for the CDR3 is TGTGCCAGCAGCTCCCCCGACGGGAGGAACACCGGGGAGCTGTTTTTT. Translation: CASSSPDGRNTGELFF.

The chain combines TRBV3-1 (or the pseudogene TRBV3-2) with TRBJ2-2; D is possibly TRBD2 (7 bases). The CDR3 has 18 amino acids. Per the germline V gene, CDR1 is LGHDT and CDR2 is YNNKEL (reference sequence). V gave up 4 bases and J gave up 3 bases, with 21 bases separating them. The CDR3 here is CASSLLPSGGPDTGELFF. The DNA of the CDR3 is TGTGCCAGCAGCCTACTCCCCTCGGGGGGCCCCGACACCGGGGAGCTGTTTTTT.

The rearrangement uses TRBV27 and TRBJ1-2; perhaps TRBD1 as D (5 bases). Germline V gives CDR1 MNHEY, CDR2 SMNVEV (reference sequence). V lost 5 bases and J lost 2, with 9 bases in between. The CDR3 has 13 residues. CDR3 in amino acids: CASSGTGNYGYTF. The CDR3 nucleotides read TGTGCCAGCAGTGGAACAGGAAACTATGGCTACACCTTC.

The V call is TRBV19, the J call TRBJ1-2; D not certain. The V and J ends lost 6 bases and 6 bases respectively, with 20 bases between them. CDR1 LNHDA and CDR2 SQIVND come from the germline V gene (reference sequence). The CDR3 is 15 amino acids. The CDR3 loop is CASSPTGIIGNGYTF. CDR3 in DNA: TGTGCCAGTAGCCCGACTGGGATTATAGGTAATGGCTACACCTTC.

The chain uses TRBV7-9 and TRBJ2-3, with 10 nucleotides matching TRBD2. This CDR3 is built from 16 residues. The germline gives CDR1 SEHNR, CDR2 FQNEAQ (reference sequence). Germline trimming cut 3 bases from V and 0 bases from J; bases unmatched to any gene: 3. CDR3 in DNA: TGTGCCAGCAGCTTTGCGACTAGCGGGAGCACAGATACGCAGTATTTT. This sequence encodes CASSFATSGSTDTQYF.

The rearrangement joins TRBV12-3 or TRBV12-4 to TRBJ1-1; no clear D gene. The CDR3 is 12 amino acids. Between the trimmed V and J ends, which lost 10 bases and 4 bases, there was a span of 13 bases. CDR3 nucleotide sequence: TGTGCCACCAGCTCTTGGCCCACTGAAGCTTTCTTT. Amino acid sequence: CATSSWPTEAFF.

The chain has TRBV6-4 and TRBJ2-2; no definite D call. Trimming removed 3 bases from V and 4 bases from J, with 9 bases in between. The CDR3 is 14 amino acids. The germline V gene has CDR1 MRHNA and CDR2 SNTAGT. This CDR3 reads CASSEDWGTGELFF. The CDR3 DNA is TGTGCCAGCAGTGAAGATTGGGGCACCGGGGAGCTGTTTTTT.

The V call is TRBV27, the J call TRBJ2-1; D call uncertain. The V gene lost 4 bases and the J gene lost 5 bases, with 9 bases spanning the gap. This CDR3 has 13 amino acids. Per the germline V gene, CDR1 is MNHEY and CDR2 is SMNVEV (reference sequence). The CDR3 loop is CASSYQRNNEQFF. The DNA of the CDR3 is TGTGCCAGCAGTTACCAGCGCAACAATGAGCAGTTCTTC.